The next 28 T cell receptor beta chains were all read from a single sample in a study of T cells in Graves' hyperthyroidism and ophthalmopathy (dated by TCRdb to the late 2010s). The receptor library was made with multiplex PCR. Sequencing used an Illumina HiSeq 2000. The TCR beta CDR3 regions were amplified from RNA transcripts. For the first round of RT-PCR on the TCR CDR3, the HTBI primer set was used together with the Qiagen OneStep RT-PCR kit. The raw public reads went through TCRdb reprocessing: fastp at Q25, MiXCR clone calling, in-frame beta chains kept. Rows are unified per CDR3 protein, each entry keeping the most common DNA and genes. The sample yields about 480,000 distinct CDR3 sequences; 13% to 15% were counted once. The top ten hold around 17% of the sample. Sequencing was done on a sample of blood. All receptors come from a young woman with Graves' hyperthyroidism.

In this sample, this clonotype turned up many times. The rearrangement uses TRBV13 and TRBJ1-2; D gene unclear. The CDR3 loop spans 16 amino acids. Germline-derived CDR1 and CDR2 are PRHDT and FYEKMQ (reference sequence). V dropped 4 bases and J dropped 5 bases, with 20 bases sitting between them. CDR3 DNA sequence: TGTGCCAGCAGCTCATCCCCCGGTGAAGGCAATTATGGCTACACCTTC. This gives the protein CASSSSPGEGNYGYTF.

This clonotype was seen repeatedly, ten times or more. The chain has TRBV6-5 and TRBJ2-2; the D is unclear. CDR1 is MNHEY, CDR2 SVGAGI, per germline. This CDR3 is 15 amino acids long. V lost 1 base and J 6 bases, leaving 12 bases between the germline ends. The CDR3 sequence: CASSYFDTRAGELFF. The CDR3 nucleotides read TGTGCCAGCAGTTACTTCGATACACGGGCCGGGGAGCTGTTTTTT.

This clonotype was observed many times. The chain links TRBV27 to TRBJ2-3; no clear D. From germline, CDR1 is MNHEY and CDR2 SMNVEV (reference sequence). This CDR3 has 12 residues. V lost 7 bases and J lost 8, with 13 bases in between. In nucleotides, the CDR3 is TGTGCCAGCAACCTCCCGGCAGCTACGCAGTATTTT. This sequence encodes CASNLPAATQYF.

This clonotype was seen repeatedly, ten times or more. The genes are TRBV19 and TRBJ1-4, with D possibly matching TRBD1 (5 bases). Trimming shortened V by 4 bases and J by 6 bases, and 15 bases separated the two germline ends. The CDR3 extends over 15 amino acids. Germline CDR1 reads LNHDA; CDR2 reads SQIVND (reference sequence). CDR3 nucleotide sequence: TGTGCCAGTAGTAACCCCGGGACGGCCTATGAAAAACTGTTTTTT. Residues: CASSNPGTAYEKLFF.

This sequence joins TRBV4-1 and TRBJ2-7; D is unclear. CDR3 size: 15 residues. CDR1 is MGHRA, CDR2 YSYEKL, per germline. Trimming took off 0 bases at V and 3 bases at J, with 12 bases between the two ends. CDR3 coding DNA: TGCGCCAGCAGCCAAGAGGGTAACATAGTCTACGAGCAGTACTTC. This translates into CASSQEGNIVYEQYF.

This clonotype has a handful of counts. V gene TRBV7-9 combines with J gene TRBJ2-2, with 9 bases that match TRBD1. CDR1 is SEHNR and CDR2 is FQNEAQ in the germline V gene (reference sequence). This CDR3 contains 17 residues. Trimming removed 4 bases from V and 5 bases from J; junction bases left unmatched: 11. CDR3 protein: CASSSPGTGSSTGELFF. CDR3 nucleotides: TGTGCCAGCAGCTCCCCCGGGACAGGGTCGAGTACCGGGGAGCTGTTTTTT.

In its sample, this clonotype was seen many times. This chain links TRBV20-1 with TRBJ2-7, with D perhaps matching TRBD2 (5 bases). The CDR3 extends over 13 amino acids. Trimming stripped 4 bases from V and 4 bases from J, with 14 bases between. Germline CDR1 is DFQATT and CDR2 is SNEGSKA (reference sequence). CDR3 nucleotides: TGCAGTGCTACATCGGGTGGAGGTTACGAGCAGTACTTC. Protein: CSATSGGGYEQYF.

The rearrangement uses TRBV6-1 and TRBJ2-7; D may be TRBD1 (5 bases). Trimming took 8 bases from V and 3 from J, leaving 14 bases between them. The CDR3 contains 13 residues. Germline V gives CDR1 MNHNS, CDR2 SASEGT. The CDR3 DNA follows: TGTGCCAGCGGAAAACAGACAGACTACGAGCAGTACTTC. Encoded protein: CASGKQTDYEQYF.

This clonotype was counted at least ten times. As DNA, the CDR3 is TGTGCCAGCAGCTTAGCCAATCGGGAGATGGGGAATGAGCAGTTCTTC. It yields the protein CASSLANREMGNEQFF. The V gene is TRBV7-8, the J gene TRBJ2-1; a possible D gene is TRBD2 (6 bases). The V end lost 0 bases, the J end lost 7 bases, and 16 bases lay between the germline ends. Germline CDR1 and CDR2: SGHVS and FQNEAQ. The CDR3 is 16 residues long.

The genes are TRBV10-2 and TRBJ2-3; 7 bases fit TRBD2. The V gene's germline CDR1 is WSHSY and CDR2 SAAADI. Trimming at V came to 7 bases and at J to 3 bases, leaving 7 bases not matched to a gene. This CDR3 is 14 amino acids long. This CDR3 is CASMASGTTDTQYF. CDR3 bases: TGCGCCAGCATGGCTAGCGGCACTACAGATACGCAGTATTTT.

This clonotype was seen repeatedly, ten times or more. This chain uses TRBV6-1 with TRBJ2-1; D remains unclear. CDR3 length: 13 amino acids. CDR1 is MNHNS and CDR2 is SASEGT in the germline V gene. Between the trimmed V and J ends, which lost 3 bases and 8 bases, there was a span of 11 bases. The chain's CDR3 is CASSDLGGHEQFF. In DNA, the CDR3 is TGTGCCAGCAGTGATTTAGGTGGCCATGAGCAGTTCTTC.

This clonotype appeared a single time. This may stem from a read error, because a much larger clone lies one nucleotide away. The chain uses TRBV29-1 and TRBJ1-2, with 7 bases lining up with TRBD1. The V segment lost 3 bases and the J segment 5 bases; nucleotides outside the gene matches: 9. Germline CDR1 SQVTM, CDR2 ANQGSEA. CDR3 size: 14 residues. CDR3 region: CSVEVVGGTYGYTF. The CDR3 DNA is TGCAGCGTTGAGGTGGTAGGGGGCACTTATGGCTACACCTTC.

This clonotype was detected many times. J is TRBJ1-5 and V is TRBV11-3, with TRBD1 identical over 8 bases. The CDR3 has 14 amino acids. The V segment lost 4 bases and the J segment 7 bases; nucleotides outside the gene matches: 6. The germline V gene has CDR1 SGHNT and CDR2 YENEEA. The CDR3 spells CASSSQGEGQPQHF. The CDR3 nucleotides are TGTGCCAGCAGCTCACAGGGGGAAGGACAGCCCCAGCATTTT.

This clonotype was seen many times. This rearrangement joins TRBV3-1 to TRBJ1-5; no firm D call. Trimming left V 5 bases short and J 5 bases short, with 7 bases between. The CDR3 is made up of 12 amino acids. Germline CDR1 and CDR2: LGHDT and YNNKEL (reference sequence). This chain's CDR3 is CASSSNDQPQHF. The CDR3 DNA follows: TGTGCCAGCAGCTCGAATGATCAGCCCCAGCATTTT.

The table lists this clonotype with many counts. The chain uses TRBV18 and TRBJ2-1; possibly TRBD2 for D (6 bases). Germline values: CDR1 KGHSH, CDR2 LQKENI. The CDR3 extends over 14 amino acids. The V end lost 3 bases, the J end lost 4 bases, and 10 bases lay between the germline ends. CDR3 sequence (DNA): TGTGCCAGCTCACCGGCTAGCGAGTACAATGAGCAGTTCTTC. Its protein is CASSPASEYNEQFF.

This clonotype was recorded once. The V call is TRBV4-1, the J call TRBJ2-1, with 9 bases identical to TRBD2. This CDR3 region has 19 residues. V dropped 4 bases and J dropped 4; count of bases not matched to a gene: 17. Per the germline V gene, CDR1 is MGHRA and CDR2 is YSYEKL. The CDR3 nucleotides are TGCGCCAGCAGCCCTGATAGCGGGAGCTTAATTTGGGAATACAATGAGCAGTTCTTC. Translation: CASSPDSGSLIWEYNEQFF.

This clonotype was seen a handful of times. The CDR3 protein is CASSLNGRLSYNEQFF. The CDR3 region has the DNA TGCGCCAGCAGCTTGAACGGGAGGTTGTCCTACAATGAGCAGTTCTTC. The chain combines TRBV5-1 with TRBJ2-1; 7 positions agree with TRBD2. The germline gives CDR1 SGHRS, CDR2 YFSETQ. The CDR3 consists of 16 residues. The V segment lost 1 base and the J segment 1 base; nucleotides outside the gene matches: 5.

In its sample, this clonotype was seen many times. The CDR3 region is CAITRAGSTADEQYF. The CDR3 DNA reads TGTGCCATCACAAGGGCGGGCTCTACGGCGGATGAGCAGTACTTC. The rearrangement uses TRBV10-3 and TRBJ2-7, with D maybe TRBD2 (5 bases). The length of the CDR3 is 15 residues. The germline V and J ends were trimmed by 7 bases and 7 bases, with 23 bases remaining between them. Germline loops: CDR1 ENHRY, CDR2 SYGVKD.

Here the CDR3 DNA reads TGTGCCAGCTCACCATGGGACCAAGTATCTGGAAACACCATATATTTT. It codes for CASSPWDQVSGNTIYF. The chain carries TRBV18 and TRBJ1-3; TRBD1 might be the D (5 bases). Trimming pared 2 bases from V and 1 base from J, leaving 12 bases between. This CDR3 is built from 16 residues. Per germline, CDR1 KGHSH and CDR2 LQKENI. Full variable domain (rest looked up from reference TRBV18 and TRBJ1-3): NAGVMQNPRHLVRRRGQEARLRCSPMKGHSHVYWYRQLPEEGLKFMVYLQKENIIDESGMPKERFSAEFPKEGPSILRIQQVVRGDSAAYFCASSPWDQVSGNTIYFGEGSWLTVV.

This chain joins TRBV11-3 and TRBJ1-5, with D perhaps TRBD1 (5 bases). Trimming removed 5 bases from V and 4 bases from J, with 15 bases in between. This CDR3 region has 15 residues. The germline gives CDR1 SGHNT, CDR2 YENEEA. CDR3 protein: CASSPQGTVNQPQHF. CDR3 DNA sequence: TGTGCCAGCAGCCCCCAAGGGACGGTGAATCAGCCCCAGCATTTT.

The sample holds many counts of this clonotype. For the CDR3, the DNA is TGTGCCAGCTCACCGAACCGGGTTTATGGCTACACCTTC. Amino acid sequence: CASSPNRVYGYTF. The chain links TRBV18 to TRBJ1-2; D is undetermined. Germline V CDR1 and CDR2: KGHSH, LQKENI. The V gene lost 3 bases and the J gene lost 5 bases, with 10 bases spanning the gap. The CDR3 sequence is 13 residues long. Full variable domain (rest looked up from reference TRBV18 and TRBJ1-2): NAGVMQNPRHLVRRRGQEARLRCSPMKGHSHVYWYRQLPEEGLKFMVYLQKENIIDESGMPKERFSAEFPKEGPSILRIQQVVRGDSAAYFCASSPNRVYGYTFGSGTRLTVV.

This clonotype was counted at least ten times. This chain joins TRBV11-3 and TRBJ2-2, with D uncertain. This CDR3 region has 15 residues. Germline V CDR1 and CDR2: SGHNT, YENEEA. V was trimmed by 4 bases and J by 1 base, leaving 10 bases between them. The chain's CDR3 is CASSSTGWNTGELFF. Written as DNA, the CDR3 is TGTGCCAGCAGCTCGACTGGATGGAACACCGGGGAGCTGTTTTTT.

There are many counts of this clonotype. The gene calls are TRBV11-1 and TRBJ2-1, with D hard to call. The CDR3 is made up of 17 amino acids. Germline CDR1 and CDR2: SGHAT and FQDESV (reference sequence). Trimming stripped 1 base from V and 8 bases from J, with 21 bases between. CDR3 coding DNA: TGTGCCAGCAGCTTAGGGGAAGGGTCTAGAAGGCGCCATGAGCAGTTCTTC. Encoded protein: CASSLGEGSRRRHEQFF.

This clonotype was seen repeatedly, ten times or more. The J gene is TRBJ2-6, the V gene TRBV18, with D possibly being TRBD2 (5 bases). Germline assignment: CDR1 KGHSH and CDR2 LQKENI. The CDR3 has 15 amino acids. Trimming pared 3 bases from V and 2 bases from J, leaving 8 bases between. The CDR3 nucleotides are TGTGCCAGCTCACCGGCCGGGACTGGGGCCAACGTCCTGACTTTC. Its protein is CASSPAGTGANVLTF.

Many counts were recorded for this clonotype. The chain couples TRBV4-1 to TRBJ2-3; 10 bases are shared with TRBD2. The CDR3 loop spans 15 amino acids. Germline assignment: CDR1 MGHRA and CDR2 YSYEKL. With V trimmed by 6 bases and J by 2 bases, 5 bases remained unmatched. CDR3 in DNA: TGCGCCAGCAGACAACTAGCGGGGTACACAGATACGCAGTATTTT. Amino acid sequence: CASRQLAGYTDTQYF.

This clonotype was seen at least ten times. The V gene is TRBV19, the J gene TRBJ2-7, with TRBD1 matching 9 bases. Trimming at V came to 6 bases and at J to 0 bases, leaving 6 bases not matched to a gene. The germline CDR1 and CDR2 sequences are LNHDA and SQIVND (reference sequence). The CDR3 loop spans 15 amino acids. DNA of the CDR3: TGTGCCAGTAGACGAACGGGACAGGGCTCCTACGAGCAGTACTTC. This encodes CASRRTGQGSYEQYF.

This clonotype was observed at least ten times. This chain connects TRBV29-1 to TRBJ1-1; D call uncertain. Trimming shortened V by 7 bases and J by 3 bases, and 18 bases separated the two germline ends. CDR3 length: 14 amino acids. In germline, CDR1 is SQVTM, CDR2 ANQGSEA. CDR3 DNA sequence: TGCAGCGCCTTCCTACAGTGGATGGACACTGAAGCTTTCTTT. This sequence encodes CSAFLQWMDTEAFF.

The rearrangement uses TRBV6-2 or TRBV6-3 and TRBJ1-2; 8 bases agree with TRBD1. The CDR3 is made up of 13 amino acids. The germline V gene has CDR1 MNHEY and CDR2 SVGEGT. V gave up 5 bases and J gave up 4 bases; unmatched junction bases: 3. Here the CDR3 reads CASSRDRIYGYTF. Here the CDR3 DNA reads TGTGCCAGCAGTAGGGACAGGATCTATGGCTACACCTTC.